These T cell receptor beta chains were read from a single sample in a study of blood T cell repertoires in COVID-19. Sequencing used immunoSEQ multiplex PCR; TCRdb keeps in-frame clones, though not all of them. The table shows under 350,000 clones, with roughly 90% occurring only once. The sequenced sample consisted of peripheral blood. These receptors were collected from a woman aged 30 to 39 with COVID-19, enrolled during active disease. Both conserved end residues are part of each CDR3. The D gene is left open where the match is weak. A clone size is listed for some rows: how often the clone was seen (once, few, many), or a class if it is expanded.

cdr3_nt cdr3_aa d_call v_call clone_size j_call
TGTGCCAGCAGTTGGGACAGGGAGGGCGAGCAGTACTTC CASSWDREGEQYF TRBD1 TRBV27 - TRBJ2-7
TGTGCCAGCAGTGAAACCACAGGGATGTGGAACACCATATATTTT CASSETTGMWNTIYF - TRBV6-1 - TRBJ1-3
TGTGCCAGCACCCTCAATCCCGGGGGTATAACTGAAGCTTTCTTT CASTLNPGGITEAFF - TRBV6-6 - TRBJ1-1
TGTGCCTGGGAGATGGCGACAGCGAGCTATGGCTACACCTTC CAWEMATASYGYTF - TRBV30 - TRBJ1-2
TGTGCCAGCAGCGTAACCGCCCGGAGGGGGCGGAATGAAAAACTGTTTTTT CASSVTARRGRNEKLFF TRBD1 TRBV9 - TRBJ1-4
TGTGCCAGCAGTTCCCCCCTGACTAGCGGGGGAATCGAGCAGTTCTTC CASSSPLTSGGIEQFF TRBD2 TRBV27 - TRBJ2-1
TGTGCCAGTAGCCCCGACAGGGGAACTTCCCCCTATGGCTACACCTTC CASSPDRGTSPYGYTF TRBD1 TRBV19 - TRBJ1-2
TGTGCCAGCAGCTTAGATATGGGTCGGCTAGTTAATGAGCAGTTCTTC CASSLDMGRLVNEQFF - TRBV11-3 - TRBJ2-1
TGTGCCAGCAGCGTAGCCTCCCAGGGGATGAACACCGGGGAGCTGTTTTTT CASSVASQGMNTGELFF - TRBV9 - TRBJ2-2
TGCAGCGCCGGGAACTTCAGCTCCTACGAGCAGTACTTC CSAGNFSSYEQYF - TRBV29-1 - TRBJ2-7
TGTGCCAGCAGCTCCTCACGGGTCACTGAAGCTTTCTTT CASSSSRVTEAFF - TRBV7-9 - TRBJ1-1
TGTGCCAGCAGCCCGACAGGGGGGTACGAGCAGTACTTC CASSPTGGYEQYF TRBD1 TRBV12-3/TRBV12-4 - TRBJ2-7
TGTGCCAGCAGTTTTTACAGGGAAGAGACCCAGTACTTC CASSFYREETQYF - TRBV27 - TRBJ2-5
TGTGCCAGCAGGCCTTCAGGGGGCACTGAAGCTTTCTTT CASRPSGGTEAFF TRBD1 TRBV3-1/TRBV3-2 - TRBJ1-1
TGTGCCCAGGTCCCGGACGGAGGAAGAGAGACCCAGTACTTC CAQVPDGGRETQYF - TRBV19 - TRBJ2-5
TGTGCCAGCAGTACCGACAGGAAGGACTATGGCTACACCTTC CASSTDRKDYGYTF - TRBV28 - TRBJ1-2
TGTGCCAGCAGCTTGGTAGCTTCCTACGAGCAGTACTTC CASSLVASYEQYF - TRBV5-4 - TRBJ2-7
TGTGCCAGCAGCTTCCGGGTGAATGAGCAGTTCTTC CASSFRVNEQFF - TRBV7-8 - TRBJ2-1
TGTGCCAGCAGCTTCATCGGTTACGAGCAGTACTTC CASSFIGYEQYF - TRBV7-9 - TRBJ2-7
TGTGCCAGCAGTGAAGCCTACGGCGGGGGGCTTGAGACCCAGTACTTC CASSEAYGGGLETQYF TRBD2 TRBV2 - TRBJ2-5
TGTGCCAGCAGCAAAGTCGACAGGGTAAACGGGGAGACCCAGTACTTC CASSKVDRVNGETQYF - TRBV21-1 - TRBJ2-5
TGTGCCAGCACCGCCGACAGGGAAAACACTGAAGCTTTCTTT CASTADRENTEAFF TRBD1 TRBV2 - TRBJ1-1
TGTGCCAGCAGTGGGCAGGGTGGAGCGAACACTGAAGCTTTCTTT CASSGQGGANTEAFF - TRBV6-6 - TRBJ1-1
TGTGCCAGCACATCGACAGGGGATGGGACTGAAGCTTTCTTT CASTSTGDGTEAFF - TRBV21-1 - TRBJ1-1
TGTGCCACCTGTGACCCGGACAGGGGGACCTTTAACTATGGCTACACCTTC CATCDPDRGTFNYGYTF TRBD1 TRBV24-1 - TRBJ1-2
TGTGCCAGCAGCCAAAGGGGGCAGGGGGTAGGGAACACTGAAGCTTTCTTT CASSQRGQGVGNTEAFF TRBD1 TRBV7-3 few TRBJ1-1
TGTGCCAGCAGCTTCGGACAGGGGGGGACTGGCGAGCAGTACTTC CASSFGQGGTGEQYF TRBD1 TRBV5-5 - TRBJ2-7
TGTGCCAGCAGTTACTACGAGGGGGTCCATTCACCCCTCCACTTT CASSYYEGVHSPLHF - TRBV6-2/TRBV6-3 - TRBJ1-6
TGTGCCAGTAGCACCGGGACAGGCGTCAATCAGCCCCAGCATTTT CASSTGTGVNQPQHF TRBD1 TRBV19 - TRBJ1-5
TGTGCCAGCAGTTTAAACCCGGGACTGCATGGCTACACCTTC CASSLNPGLHGYTF - TRBV27 few TRBJ1-2
TGCGCCAGCAGCTTTGAGGGGGTATCTGAAGCTTTCTTT CASSFEGVSEAFF - TRBV5-1 once TRBJ1-1
TGTGCCAGCAGCGTAATGGGTAAAGGGGGCTGGGATACGCAGTATTTT CASSVMGKGGWDTQYF TRBD1 TRBV9 once TRBJ2-3
TGTGCCAGCAGCTTGGGGAGGTCGGGCACAGATACGCAGTATTTT CASSLGRSGTDTQYF - TRBV5-4 - TRBJ2-3
TGTGCCAGCAGCTTATCAGGGGCCGGAAACACCATATATTTT CASSLSGAGNTIYF - TRBV7-2 - TRBJ1-3
TGTGCCAGTAGTATACAGGGCGGTCAGCCCCAGCATTTT CASSIQGGQPQHF - TRBV19 - TRBJ1-5
TGTGCCAGCAGTAGACAAGTCACAATCACCTATGGCTACACCTTC CASSRQVTITYGYTF - TRBV6-5 - TRBJ1-2
TGTGCCTGGAGTGCGGGTGCCGTTCAGCCCCAGCATTTT CAWSAGAVQPQHF - TRBV30 - TRBJ1-5
TGTGCCAGCAGCCATTCGGGGACTGGAAACACCATATATTTT CASSHSGTGNTIYF - TRBV3-1/TRBV3-2 - TRBJ1-3
TGTGCCAGCAGCAAGTGGGCGAACACTGAAGCTTTCTTT CASSKWANTEAFF - TRBV11-1 - TRBJ1-1
TGTGCCAGCAGCCAAGTACAGGGAGACAATCAGCCCCAGCATTTT CASSQVQGDNQPQHF - TRBV4-2 - TRBJ1-5
TGTGCCAGCAGAGCGATGGGGGGTGAAGGCTACACCTTC CASRAMGGEGYTF - TRBV6-5 - TRBJ1-2
TGTGCCAGCTCTTCCTTCTACCCAGGGAATGAAAAACTGTTTTTT CASSSFYPGNEKLFF - TRBV18 - TRBJ1-4
TGCGCCAGCAGCTTCGGCGGGGAATACTCACCCCTCCACTTT CASSFGGEYSPLHF - TRBV5-1 - TRBJ1-6
TGTGCCAGCAGCGCCGGGTATAGCGGGGGGGCCTACGGGGAGCTGTTTTTT CASSAGYSGGAYGELFF TRBD2 TRBV5-4 - TRBJ2-2
TGTGCCAGTAGCCTAAGAGTGCTAAGCTCCTATAATTCACCCCTCCACTTT CASSLRVLSSYNSPLHF - TRBV19 few TRBJ1-6